This is a list of T cell receptor beta chains from one sample in a study of T cells in Graves' hyperthyroidism and ophthalmopathy. TCRdb fed the multiplex PCR reads into MiXCR, producing one record per CDR3 protein. The table records over 650,000 distinct CDR3 sequences, about 45% of them present only once. Sample: peripheral blood or thyroid tissue (not recorded which). The origin of the receptors is an adult man with Graves' disease, either hyperthyroidism or ophthalmopathy (not recorded which). CDR3s include the opening cysteine and the closing phenylalanine or tryptophan. The D gene is left open where the match is weak. The size field is filled for only some rows; it gives once, few, many or a size class.

abundance	d_gene	v_gene	j_gene	len	CDR3aa	CDR3nt
few	TRBD1	TRBV2	TRBJ1-2	14	CASIGQGKIKGYTF	TGTGCCAGCATAGGACAGGGAAAAATTAAAGGCTACACCTTC
many	TRBD1	TRBV6-5	TRBJ1-4	14	CASSETGKSQKLFF	TGTGCCAGCTCCGAGACAGGGAAGTCGCAAAAACTGTTTTTT
few	-	TRBV2	TRBJ1-2	15	CASSYGDSTNYGYTF	TGTGCCAGCAGTTACGGCGACAGTACTAACTATGGCTACACCTTC
-	TRBD1	TRBV29-1	TRBJ1-2	12	CSSGQGNYGYTF	TGCAGCTCGGGACAGGGGAACTATGGCTACACCTTC
-	-	TRBV3-2	TRBJ1-6	14	CASSQGRTGDPLHF	TGTGCCAGCAGCCAAGGGCGGACGGGCGATCCCCTCCACTTT
-	TRBD1	TRBV6-1	TRBJ1-4	14	CASSGQGLNEKLFF	TGTGCCAGCAGTGGACAGGGACTTAATGAAAAACTGTTTTTT
-	-	TRBV5-1	TRBJ1-1	16	CASSFRGQVRDTEAFF	TGCGCCAGCAGCTTTCGGGGCCAGGTTCGGGACACTGAAGCTTTCTTT
many	-	TRBV7-9	TRBJ2-7	13	CASSLGVGYEQYF	TGTGCCAGCAGCTTAGGAGTCGGCTACGAGCAGTACTTC
-	-	TRBV7-9	TRBJ1-1	15	CASSLEAVGNTEAFF	TGTGCCAGCAGCTTAGAAGCGGTCGGGAACACTGAAGCTTTCTTT
many	TRBD1	TRBV20-1	TRBJ1-5	14	CSAKEGQYNQPQHF	TGCAGTGCTAAAGAGGGACAGTATAATCAGCCCCAGCATTTT
-	-	TRBV7-2	TRBJ2-7	15	CASSEVSGNAYEQYF	TGTGCCAGCAGTGAAGTTAGCGGAAATGCCTACGAGCAGTACTTC
few	-	TRBV7-9	TRBJ2-7	14	CASRADRSSYEQYF	TGTGCCAGCAGGGCCGACAGAAGCTCCTACGAGCAGTACTTC
-	-	TRBV7-9	TRBJ1-2	15	CAWSVYGAEDYGYTF	TGTGCCTGGAGTGTATACGGGGCAGAGGATTATGGCTACACCTTC
once	-	TRBV7-6	TRBJ1-1	13	CASSLGEGIEAFF	TGTGCCAGCAGCTTAGGAGAGGGGATTGAAGCTTTCTTT
few	-	TRBV29-1	TRBJ1-1	18	CSVVVSTSSHISNTEAFF	TGCAGCGTTGTGGTCTCCACAAGTTCCCACATCTCGAACACTGAAGCTTTCTTT
few	-	TRBV11-1	TRBJ2-5	17	CASSLAPLGNLQETQYF	TGTGCCAGCAGCTTAGCCCCCCTAGGGAACCTCCAAGAGACCCAGTACTTC
many	-	TRBV7-9	TRBJ2-7	14	CASSPQGTENEQYF	TGTGCCAGCAGCCCACAGGGAACCGAGAACGAGCAGTACTTC
-	TRBD1	TRBV10-3	TRBJ1-2	15	CAISPGTGDVYGYTF	TGTGCCATCAGCCCCGGGACAGGGGACGTCTATGGCTACACCTTC
many	-	TRBV19	TRBJ1-2	12	CASSPGSYGYTF	TGTGCCAGTAGTCCAGGGAGCTATGGCTACACCTTC
many	TRBD1	TRBV29-1	TRBJ2-7	12	CSTTGETYEQYF	TGCAGCACGACAGGGGAAACCTACGAGCAGTACTTC
many	-	TRBV29-1	TRBJ2-7	14	CSVAAGTYFGEQYF	TGCAGCGTGGCCGCCGGGACTTACTTCGGCGAGCAGTACTTC
many	-	TRBV15	TRBJ1-4	18	CATSRDPPGAGTNEKLFF	TGTGCCACCAGCAGAGATCCACCCGGGGCCGGCACTAATGAAAAACTGTTTTTT
many	-	TRBV9	TRBJ1-1	15	CASNDGGAVNTEAFF	TGTGCCAGCAACGACGGGGGCGCGGTGAACACTGAAGCTTTCTTT
-	-	TRBV10-2	TRBJ2-3	14	CASNLAGPTDTQYF	TGCGCCAGCAATCTAGCAGGACCCACAGATACGCAGTATTTT
-	TRBD1	TRBV29-1	TRBJ1-2	12	CSAERQGYGYTF	TGCAGCGCGGAACGACAGGGCTATGGCTACACCTTC
-	TRBD2	TRBV20-1	TRBJ2-7	16	CSASGVTSGNSYEQYF	TGCAGTGCTAGTGGGGTGACTAGCGGAAACTCCTACGAGCAGTACTTC
-	-	TRBV5-4	TRBJ1-1	14	CASSPSNVNTEAFF	TGTGCCAGCAGCCCAAGTAACGTGAACACTGAAGCTTTCTTT